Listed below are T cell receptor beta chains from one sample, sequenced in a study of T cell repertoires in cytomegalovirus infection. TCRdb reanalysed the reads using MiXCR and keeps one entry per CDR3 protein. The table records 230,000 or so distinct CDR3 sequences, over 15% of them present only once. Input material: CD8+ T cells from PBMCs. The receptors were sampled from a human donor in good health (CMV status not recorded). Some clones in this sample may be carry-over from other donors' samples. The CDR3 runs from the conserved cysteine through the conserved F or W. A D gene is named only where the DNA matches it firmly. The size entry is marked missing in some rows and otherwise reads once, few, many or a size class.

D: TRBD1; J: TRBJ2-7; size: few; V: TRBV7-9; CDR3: CASSDARTGGREQYF; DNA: TGTGCCAGCAGCGATGCCCGGACAGGGGGGCGCGAGCAGTACTTC
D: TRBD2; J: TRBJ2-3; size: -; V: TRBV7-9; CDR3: CASSSVLAVVADTQYF; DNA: TGTGCCAGCAGCTCCGTCCTAGCGGTGGTTGCAGATACGCAGTATTTT
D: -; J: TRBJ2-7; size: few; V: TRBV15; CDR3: CATSRGSGAYEQYF; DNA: TGTGCCACCAGCAGAGGTTCGGGGGCCTACGAGCAGTACTTC
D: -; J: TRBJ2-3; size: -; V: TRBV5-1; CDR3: CASSLSGADTQYF; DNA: TGCGCCAGCAGCTTGTCGGGGGCAGATACGCAGTATTTT
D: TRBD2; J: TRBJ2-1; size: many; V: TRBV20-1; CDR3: CSALVFPSPGLAGGRSSYNEQFF; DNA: TGCAGTGCTCTAGTCTTTCCGAGCCCGGGACTAGCGGGGGGGAGGAGCTCCTACAATGAGCAGTTCTTC
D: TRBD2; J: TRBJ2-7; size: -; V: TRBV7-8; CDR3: CASGLATGLAGYYEQYF; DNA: TGTGCCAGCGGCTTAGCTACAGGACTAGCGGGATACTACGAGCAGTACTTC
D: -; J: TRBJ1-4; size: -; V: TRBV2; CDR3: CASRLWQPNEKLFF; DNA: TGTGCCAGCAGGCTGTGGCAGCCTAATGAAAAACTGTTTTTT
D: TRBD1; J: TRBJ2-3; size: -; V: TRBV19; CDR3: CATIRDSYTDTQYF; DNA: TGTGCCACTATCCGGGACAGCTACACAGATACGCAGTATTTT
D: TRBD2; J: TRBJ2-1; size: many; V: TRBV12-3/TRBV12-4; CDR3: CASSLGLAFNEQFF; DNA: TGTGCCAGCAGTCTCGGACTAGCGTTCAATGAGCAGTTCTTC
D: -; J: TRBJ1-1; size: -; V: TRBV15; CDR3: CATSSFYGTVDMTEAFF; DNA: TGTGCCACCAGCAGCTTCTACGGGACCGTTGACATGACTGAAGCTTTCTTT
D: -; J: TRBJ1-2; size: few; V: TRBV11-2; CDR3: CASSLDRQDYGYTF; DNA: TGTGCCAGCAGCTTAGATCGACAGGACTATGGCTACACCTTC
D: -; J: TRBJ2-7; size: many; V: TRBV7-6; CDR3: CASSSLGGPDREQYF; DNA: TGTGCCAGCAGCTCCCTGGGGGGGCCTGACCGCGAGCAGTACTTC
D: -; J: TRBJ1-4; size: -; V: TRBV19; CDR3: CASSTSWMSEKLFF; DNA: TGTGCCAGTAGTACCTCTTGGATGAGCGAAAAACTGTTTTTT
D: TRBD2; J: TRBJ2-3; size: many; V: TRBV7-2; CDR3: CASRTSGGRADTQYF; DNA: TGTGCCAGCCGGACTAGCGGGGGGCGAGCAGATACGCAGTATTTT
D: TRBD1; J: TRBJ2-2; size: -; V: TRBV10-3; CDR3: CTISDATGVDTGELFF; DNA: TGTACCATCAGTGACGCGACAGGGGTGGACACCGGGGAGCTGTTTTTT
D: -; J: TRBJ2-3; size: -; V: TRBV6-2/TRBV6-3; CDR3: CASSYGARGTQYF; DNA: TGTGCCAGCAGTTACGGGGCCAGGGGCACGCAGTATTTT
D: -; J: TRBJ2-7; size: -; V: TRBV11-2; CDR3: CASSFGGPPYEQYF; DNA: TGTGCCAGCAGCTTCGGGGGGCCCCCCTACGAGCAGTACTTC
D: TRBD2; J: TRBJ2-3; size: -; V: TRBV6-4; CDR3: CASSVFSGGTDTQYF; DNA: TGTGCCAGCAGTGTTTTTAGCGGGGGCACAGATACGCAGTATTTT
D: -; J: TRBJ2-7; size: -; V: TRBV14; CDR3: CASSQGLVSEQYF; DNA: TGTGCCAGCAGCCAAGGATTGGTTTCCGAGCAGTACTTC
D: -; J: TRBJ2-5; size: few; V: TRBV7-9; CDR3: CASSLADFQETQYF; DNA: TGTGCCAGCAGCTTAGCGGACTTCCAAGAGACCCAGTACTTC
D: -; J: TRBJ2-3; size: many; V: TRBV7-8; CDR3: CASRREASTDTQYF; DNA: TGTGCCAGCAGGAGAGAAGCCAGCACAGATACGCAGTATTTT
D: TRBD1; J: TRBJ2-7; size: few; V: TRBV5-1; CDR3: CASSQPTRQGLSDEQYF; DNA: TGCGCCAGCAGCCAACCCACTCGACAGGGCCTGTCCGACGAGCAGTACTTC
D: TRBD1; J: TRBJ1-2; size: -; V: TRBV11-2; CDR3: CASSLTTGQPYGYTF; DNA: TGTGCCAGCAGCTTAACCACGGGACAGCCCTATGGCTACACCTTC
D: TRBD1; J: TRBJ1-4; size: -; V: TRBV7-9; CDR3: CASSDTGGAEKLFF; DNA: TGTGCCAGCAGCGATACAGGGGGCGCTGAAAAACTGTTTTTT
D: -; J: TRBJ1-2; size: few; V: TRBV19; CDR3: CASIPDPDEYYGYTF; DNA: TGTGCCAGTATTCCGGACCCGGACGAGTACTATGGCTACACCTTC
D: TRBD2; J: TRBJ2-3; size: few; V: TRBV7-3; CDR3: CASSLMRGARSDTQYF; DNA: TGTGCCAGCAGCTTAATGCGGGGGGCCCGCTCAGATACGCAGTATTTT
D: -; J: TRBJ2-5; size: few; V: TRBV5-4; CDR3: CASSIWGLQETQYF; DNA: TGTGCCAGCAGCATTTGGGGACTCCAAGAGACCCAGTACTTC
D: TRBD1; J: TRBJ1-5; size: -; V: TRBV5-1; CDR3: CASSLTGAGQPQHF; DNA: TGCGCCAGCAGCCTTACAGGGGCCGGCCAGCCCCAGCATTTT
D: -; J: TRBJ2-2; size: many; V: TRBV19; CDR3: CASNADTGELFF; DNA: TGTGCCAGTAATGCCGACACCGGGGAGCTGTTTTTT
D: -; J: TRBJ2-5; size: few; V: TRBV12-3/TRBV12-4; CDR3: CASTHLGGAISYETQYF; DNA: TGTGCCAGCACTCACTTGGGCGGCGCAATCAGCTATGAGACCCAGTACTTC
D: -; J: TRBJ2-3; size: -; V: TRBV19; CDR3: CASTETGILTDTQYF; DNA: TGTGCCAGTACAGAAACAGGGATCCTCACAGATACGCAGTATTTT
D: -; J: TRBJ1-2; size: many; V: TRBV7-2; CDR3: CASSPPDGLLANYGYTF; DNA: TGTGCCAGCAGCCCCCCGGACGGGTTGTTGGCTAACTATGGCTACACCTTC
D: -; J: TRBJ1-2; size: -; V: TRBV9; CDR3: CASSAGSFGYTF; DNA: TGTGCCAGCAGCGCGGGGAGCTTCGGCTACACCTTC
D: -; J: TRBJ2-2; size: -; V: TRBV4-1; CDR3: CASSQERDTGELFF; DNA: TGCGCCAGCAGCCAAGAACGCGACACCGGGGAGCTGTTTTTT
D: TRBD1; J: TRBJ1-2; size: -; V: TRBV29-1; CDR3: CSVEGQGADYGYTF; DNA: TGCAGCGTTGAAGGCCAGGGGGCAGACTATGGCTACACCTTC
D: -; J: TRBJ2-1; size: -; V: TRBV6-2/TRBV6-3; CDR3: CASSPTSRENYNEQFF; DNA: TGTGCCAGCAGCCCCACAAGCAGGGAGAACTACAATGAGCAGTTCTTC
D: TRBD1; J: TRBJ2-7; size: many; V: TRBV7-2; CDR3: CASSLSRGLTYEQYF; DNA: TGTGCCAGCAGCTTATCGAGGGGGCTAACCTACGAGCAGTACTTC
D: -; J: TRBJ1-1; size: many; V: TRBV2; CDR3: CASSESRNQWNTEAFF; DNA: TGTGCCAGCAGTGAGTCCAGGAATCAATGGAACACTGAAGCTTTCTTT
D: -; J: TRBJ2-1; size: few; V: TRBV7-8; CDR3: CASSLGLTDNEQFF; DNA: TGTGCCAGCAGCTTGGGTCTGACAGACAATGAGCAGTTCTTC
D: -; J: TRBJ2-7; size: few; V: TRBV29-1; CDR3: CSVGGDGRSYEQYF; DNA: TGCAGCGTTGGAGGGGACGGACGGTCCTACGAGCAGTACTTC
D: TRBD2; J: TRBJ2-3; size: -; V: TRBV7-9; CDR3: CASSWGGIASARTDTQYF; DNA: TGTGCCAGCAGCTGGGGGGGGATCGCTAGCGCAAGAACAGATACGCAGTATTTT
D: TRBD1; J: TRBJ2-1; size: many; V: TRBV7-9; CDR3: CASSPRGRTEQFF; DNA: TGTGCCAGCAGCCCGAGGGGGCGGACCGAGCAGTTCTTC